What follows describes a single TCR beta chain. Its cognate antigen has yet to be identified. Base qualities are not provided; no much larger clone lies one nucleotide away. The data stem from a study of identical twins' blood T cells (dated by TCRdb to about 2013). Broadly, across the study: About 50 million Illumina reads were obtained across around 12 libraries, of which six were alpha-chain libraries and six were beta-chain libraries. The study compared TCR alpha and beta chain repertoires of three pairs of monozygous twins using next-generation sequencing to assess genetic influence on repertoire formation.

As encoded in the germline V gene, CDR1 is SGDLS while CDR2 is YYNGEE. Trimming removed 4 bases from V and 8 bases from J, leaving 21 bases between the germline ends. The CDR3 runs 15 amino acids, cysteine and phenylalanine included. Left in the record is the CDR3 DNA by itself, 45 bases read in frame from the first base. The donors were six healthy women who made up three monozygous twin pairs. All three twin pairs had been reared together and were thought likely to have met the same infectious agents and vaccines. TCR cDNA libraries were prepared from RNA that was isolated from peripheral blood mononuclear cells. The full study reports these points: V gene usage, even among non-selected out-of-frame TCRbeta clonotypes, was reported to be markedly more similar within twin pairs than between unrelated donors. Because the twins were reared together, environmental influences could not be excluded as an explanation for twin similarity. How many CDR3 clonotypes two donors shared depended mainly on the product of their cloneset sizes, and the twins did not clearly stray from this trend. Among the most abundant TCRbeta clonotypes, each donor shared more CDR3 sequences with her twin than with unrelated donors. The proposed role of the TCRalpha J segment in MHC recognition during thymic selection was stated to require validation by independent studies.

The receptor library was made with 5' RACE. Sequenced on an Illumina Genome Analyzer IIx. The RNA-based TCR cDNA libraries were made using a previously described protocol that was modified in several ways. To prevent cross-contamination, sample-specific barcodes were introduced on both ends of each TCR cDNA library during cDNA synthesis and amplification. The published analysis was carried out like this. Each individual had between about 95,000 and nearly 550,000 identified clonotypes, and each library contained roughly 2 to 4 million CDR3-containing reads. After reads with improper barcode index combinations were thrown out, a cloneset for each library was built using the MiTCR software. While assembling CDR3 clonotypes, MiTCR filtered or rescued low-quality reads and corrected PCR and sequencing errors. Artificial out-of-frame clonotypes were removed by being mapped to in-frame sequences, with one indel in the CDR3 allowed. To measure how similar V and J gene usage was between donors, Jensen-Shannon divergence was divided by mean entropy. Through fastp at Q25 and MiXCR, TCRdb rebuilt clones from the public reads, retaining in-frame beta chains. Rows are combined by CDR3 protein, so each entry shows the most common genes and DNA. These V and J calls originate from TCRdb's pipeline instead of the authors' own analysis. The sample has 350,000 to 400,000 distinct CDR3 sequences on record, around 30% of them singletons. The ten largest clones add up to 5.5% to 6.5% of the sample.

Sequencing used PBMCs. Recombination linked TRBV9 to TRBJ1-2, with TRBD1 tentatively as D gene (5 bases match). This receptor was identified in a woman aged 18-49 years in good health. CDR3 sequence: CASSPEGRAIYGYTF. The nucleotides read TGTGCCAGCAGCCCGGAGGGGCGGGCCATTTACGGCTACACCTTC.